The clone carrying this T cell receptor (beta chain) has a handful of counts. Its antigen remains unidentified. Quantitative molecular-barcoded 5'-RACE generated the TCR beta libraries. Using its own MiXCR run on the 5' RACE reads, TCRdb lists one record per CDR3 protein. The data hold more than 600,000 distinct CDR3 sequences, with 19% observed a single time. The entry originates in a study of CD8 T cells in ankylosing spondylitis. The CDR3 is 14 amino acids. Germline CDR1 and CDR2: DFQATT and SNEGSKA (reference sequence). The V gene lost 0 bases and the J gene lost 3 bases, with 9 bases spanning the gap. Study-wide points: Within matched ankylosing spondylitis synovial fluid, disease-linked clones were reportedly significantly enriched. Within peripheral blood, clones linked to disease were CD8+ and relatively rare. For ankylosing spondylitis blood, a TCR beta motif of about 8 highly homologous variants appeared characteristic. A number of the motif variants had already been described in reactive arthritis synovial fluid and blood.

The material sequenced was blood, either unsorted or a sorted T cell fraction (not recorded which). The chain links TRBV20-1 to TRBJ1-5; D gene uncertain. This sequence was found in a male donor with ankylosing spondylitis. CDR3 sequence: CSAREQADNQPQHF. Written as DNA, the CDR3 is TGCAGTGCTAGAGAGCAGGCCGACAATCAGCCCCAGCATTTT.